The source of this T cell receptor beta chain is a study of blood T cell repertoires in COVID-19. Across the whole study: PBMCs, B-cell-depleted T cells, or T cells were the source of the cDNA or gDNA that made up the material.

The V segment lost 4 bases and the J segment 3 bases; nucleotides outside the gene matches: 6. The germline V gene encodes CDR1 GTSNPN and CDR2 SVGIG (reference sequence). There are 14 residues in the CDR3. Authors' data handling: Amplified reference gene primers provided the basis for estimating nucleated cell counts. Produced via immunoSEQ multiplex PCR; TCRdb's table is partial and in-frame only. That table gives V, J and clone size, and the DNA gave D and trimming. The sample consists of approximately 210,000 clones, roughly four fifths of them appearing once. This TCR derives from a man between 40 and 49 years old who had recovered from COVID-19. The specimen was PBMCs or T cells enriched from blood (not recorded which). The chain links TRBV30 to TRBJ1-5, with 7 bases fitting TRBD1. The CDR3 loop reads CAWTKGQVNQPQHF. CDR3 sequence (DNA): TGTGCCTGGACGAAAGGACAGGTCAATCAGCCCCAGCATTTT.